This TCR beta chain was identified in a study of T cells after yellow fever vaccination. Study results and caveats: Weaker, the secondary response had a peak occurring faster, on day 5 versus 15. Repertoires obtained by FACS sorting could include abundant clonotypes that entered as contaminants from the bulk population.

The CDR3 is 13 amino acids. The V end was cut by 10 bases, the J end by 2 bases, with 12 bases between. From germline, CDR1 is LNHDA and CDR2 SQIVND (reference sequence). As regards this clonotype: Its antigen is unidentified.

MiXCR, run by TCRdb on the 5' RACE reads, gives a single entry per CDR3 protein. This sample has around 310,000 distinct CDR3 sequences, with around 4.1% found just once. The gene calls are TRBV19 and TRBJ1-3, with D possibly matching TRBD1 (5 bases). The sequence came from a man between 18 and 35 years old who received the YFV17D yellow fever vaccine. The source material was PBMCs, sampled 5 days after the yellow fever booster vaccination. In DNA form, the CDR3 reads TGTGCCATTTCGTCGGGACCTGGAAACACCATATATTTT. It is translated as CAISSGPGNTIYF.